The rows below give T cell receptor beta chains drawn from one sample of a study of T cells in Graves' hyperthyroidism and ophthalmopathy. TCRdb reanalysed the multiplex PCR reads using MiXCR and keeps one entry per CDR3 protein. The sample shows hundreds of thousands of distinct CDR3 sequences, around 38% of them seen only once. Material: blood. These receptors were taken from a man aged 18 to 29 with Graves' hyperthyroidism. Each CDR3 is given with its conserved first and last residue. Expanded clones are given a class, and other clones once, few, many or no size at all.

J gene,clone size,V gene,CDR3 protein
TRBJ1-1,few,TRBV29-1,CSVEDPHIYEAFF
TRBJ2-5,many,TRBV10-3,CAISEKGETQYF
TRBJ1-1,.,TRBV12-3/TRBV12-4,CASRGTGLKTEAFF
TRBJ1-5,.,TRBV19,CASSSAQGSNQPQHF
TRBJ2-7,many,TRBV2,CASSGAGGPQYF
TRBJ1-2,.,TRBV29-1,CSLGGTYGYTF
TRBJ1-3,many,TRBV20-1,CSASSSGNTIYF
TRBJ2-6,few,TRBV11-2,CASSFLPGGHSGANVLTF
TRBJ1-2,few,TRBV12-3/TRBV12-4,CASSPWTGATLDGYTF
TRBJ1-5,many,TRBV2,CASTQDSNQPQHF
TRBJ2-5,.,TRBV29-1,CSVEPTQETQYF
TRBJ1-1,few,TRBV7-3,CASSHLTGSYTEAFF
TRBJ2-7,.,TRBV20-1,CSASSRRQGDEQYF
TRBJ2-7,many,TRBV2,CASSEVAGRSYEQYF
TRBJ1-1,many,TRBV7-9,CASSQTEMNTEAFF
TRBJ1-2,.,TRBV19,CATLPEIGHMNYGYTF
TRBJ1-4,.,TRBV7-9,CASSGVQGAYEKLFF
TRBJ2-5,.,TRBV19,CASSIPGDGYF
TRBJ1-2,.,TRBV10-3,CAISDGGTNYGYTF
TRBJ1-1,many,TRBV5-6,CASSFLLTGLTEAFF
TRBJ2-7,few,TRBV7-2,CASSLRGAGHEQYF
TRBJ2-2,many,TRBV7-9,CASSPLETGELFF
TRBJ2-7,.,TRBV5-5,CASSAYTSYEQYF
TRBJ1-5,.,TRBV10-3,CATAAGYSNQPQHF
TRBJ1-3,.,TRBV7-8,CASTLNLGNTIYF
TRBJ1-1,few,TRBV4-2,CASSQDFSALEAFF
TRBJ1-1,.,TRBV12-3/TRBV12-4,CASSPPGRQNTEAFF
TRBJ2-5,.,TRBV7-2,CASSFISWETQYF
TRBJ2-7,.,TRBV19,CASSIKREYEQYF
TRBJ2-5,many,TRBV29-1,CSVERFETSGETQYF
TRBJ1-2,many,TRBV2,CASIGTAYGYTF
TRBJ2-1,.,TRBV5-8,CASRSATGGYEQFF
TRBJ1-4,.,TRBV5-1,CASSSMIGRGGEKLFF
TRBJ2-2,.,TRBV5-4,CASSYRGETGELFF
TRBJ2-1,.,TRBV29-1,CSVAGTGDEQFF
TRBJ2-7,.,TRBV10-3,CAISVEMDPTYEQYF
TRBJ2-2,.,TRBV10-3,CASSLALSGNGELFF
TRBJ2-6,many,TRBV19,CASSTGANVLTF
TRBJ2-7,.,TRBV4-1,CASSQDPSGTSYEQYF